A selection of T cell receptor beta chains follows, all from one sample in a study of blood T cells in healthy people across ages. TCRdb independently ran MiXCR on the 5' RACE reads; one entry per CDR3 protein. There are about a million distinct CDR3 sequences in the sample; roughly half occur only once, and around 21% lies in the top ten. The sample comprised blood. The receptors originated from a woman aged 55-69 years in good health. Each CDR3 is given with its conserved first and last residue. A D gene is named only where the DNA matches it firmly. Size values are once, few and many counts, or a class for expanded clones, and some rows have none.

v_call: TRBV7-6; clone_size: .; d_call: .; j_call: TRBJ1-3; cdr3_aa: CASSLAAVTSGNTIYF; cdr3_nt: TGTGCCAGCAGCTTAGCCGCGGTAACCTCTGGAAACACCATATATTTT
v_call: TRBV6-5; clone_size: .; d_call: TRBD2; j_call: TRBJ2-1; cdr3_aa: CASSPSGRFNEQFF; cdr3_nt: TGTGCCAGCTCACCCAGCGGGAGGTTCAATGAGCAGTTCTTC
v_call: TRBV30; clone_size: .; d_call: TRBD1; j_call: TRBJ1-2; cdr3_aa: CAGTGGSGYTF; cdr3_nt: TGTGCCGGGACAGGGGGCTCTGGCTACACCTTC
v_call: TRBV20-1; clone_size: .; d_call: .; j_call: TRBJ2-7; cdr3_aa: CSAAGSYEQYF; cdr3_nt: TGCAGTGCCGCCGGGTCCTACGAGCAGTACTTC
v_call: TRBV7-2; clone_size: .; d_call: .; j_call: TRBJ2-5; cdr3_aa: CASSLGGFWDKETQYF; cdr3_nt: TGTGCCAGCAGCTTAGGGGGGTTCTGGGACAAAGAGACCCAGTACTTC
v_call: TRBV12-3/TRBV12-4; clone_size: few; d_call: .; j_call: TRBJ2-3; cdr3_aa: CASRDSPPDTQYF; cdr3_nt: TGTGCCAGCAGGGACAGCCCCCCAGATACGCAGTATTTT
v_call: TRBV29-1; clone_size: .; d_call: .; j_call: TRBJ2-5; cdr3_aa: CSVRGETQYF; cdr3_nt: TGCAGCGTGAGAGGAGAGACCCAGTACTTC
v_call: TRBV20-1; clone_size: .; d_call: TRBD2; j_call: TRBJ2-1; cdr3_aa: CSAKGLTGEQFF; cdr3_nt: TGCAGTGCGAAGGGACTAACTGGTGAGCAGTTCTTC
v_call: TRBV7-9; clone_size: few; d_call: .; j_call: TRBJ2-1; cdr3_aa: CASSLTVTNEQFF; cdr3_nt: TGTGCCAGCAGCTTAACGGTGACCAATGAGCAGTTCTTC
v_call: TRBV6-2/TRBV6-3; clone_size: .; d_call: .; j_call: TRBJ2-1; cdr3_aa: CASSSTPAGSYNEQFF; cdr3_nt: TGTGCCAGCAGTTCGACCCCTGCCGGGAGCTACAATGAGCAGTTCTTC
v_call: TRBV10-2; clone_size: .; d_call: .; j_call: TRBJ2-6; cdr3_aa: CASRVNPAGANVLTF; cdr3_nt: TGCGCCAGCAGGGTTAACCCTGCTGGGGCCAACGTCCTGACTTTC
v_call: TRBV11-2; clone_size: few; d_call: .; j_call: TRBJ2-5; cdr3_aa: CASSLGEEQYF; cdr3_nt: TGTGCCAGCAGCTTAGGAGAGGAACAGTACTTC
v_call: TRBV11-3; clone_size: few; d_call: .; j_call: TRBJ2-1; cdr3_aa: CASGGGSGNEQFF; cdr3_nt: TGTGCCAGCGGGGGCGGGAGTGGGAATGAGCAGTTCTTC
v_call: TRBV7-2; clone_size: .; d_call: .; j_call: TRBJ2-7; cdr3_aa: CASSTSPGGREQYF; cdr3_nt: TGTGCCAGCAGCACTAGCCCCGGCGGTCGCGAGCAGTACTTC
v_call: TRBV5-5; clone_size: .; d_call: .; j_call: TRBJ1-1; cdr3_aa: CASTPNAGLEGTEAFF; cdr3_nt: TGTGCCAGCACTCCGAATGCGGGGCTTGAGGGCACTGAAGCTTTCTTT
v_call: TRBV2; clone_size: .; d_call: TRBD2; j_call: TRBJ2-1; cdr3_aa: CASSYFGGLVVNEQFF; cdr3_nt: TGTGCCAGCAGTTATTTTGGGGGACTAGTAGTTAATGAGCAGTTCTTC
v_call: TRBV28; clone_size: .; d_call: .; j_call: TRBJ2-7; cdr3_aa: CASSFLSRRGTYEQYF; cdr3_nt: TGTGCCAGCAGTTTCCTCTCTCGCCGTGGCACCTACGAGCAGTACTTC
v_call: TRBV7-2; clone_size: many; d_call: .; j_call: TRBJ2-1; cdr3_aa: CASSLRGGEQFF; cdr3_nt: TGTGCCAGCAGCTTGCGGGGAGGTGAGCAGTTCTTC
v_call: TRBV27; clone_size: .; d_call: TRBD2; j_call: TRBJ2-3; cdr3_aa: CASSLLPGLAGVGTDTQYF; cdr3_nt: TGTGCCAGCAGTTTATTGCCCGGGCTAGCGGGAGTCGGCACAGATACGCAGTATTTT
v_call: TRBV15; clone_size: .; d_call: .; j_call: TRBJ2-5; cdr3_aa: CATSRDRFRTKTGPQETQYF; cdr3_nt: TGTGCCACCAGCAGAGATCGTTTCCGAACCAAAACAGGGCCCCAAGAGACCCAGTACTTC
v_call: TRBV7-2; clone_size: .; d_call: TRBD2; j_call: TRBJ2-1; cdr3_aa: CASSRSGRVDEQFF; cdr3_nt: TGTGCCAGCAGCCGTAGCGGGAGGGTCGATGAGCAGTTCTTC
v_call: TRBV27; clone_size: .; d_call: TRBD2; j_call: TRBJ2-3; cdr3_aa: CASSPGTSGSSDTQYF; cdr3_nt: TGTGCCAGCAGTCCAGGGACTAGCGGGAGTTCAGATACGCAGTATTTT
v_call: TRBV18; clone_size: .; d_call: .; j_call: TRBJ2-1; cdr3_aa: CASSPTRAVRSYNEQFF; cdr3_nt: TGTGCCAGCTCACCAACTCGAGCGGTACGCTCCTACAATGAGCAGTTCTTC
v_call: TRBV7-2; clone_size: few; d_call: .; j_call: TRBJ2-6; cdr3_aa: CASSFAGPGANVLTF; cdr3_nt: TGTGCCAGCAGCTTTGCAGGGCCTGGGGCCAACGTCCTGACTTTC
v_call: TRBV6-6; clone_size: .; d_call: TRBD1; j_call: TRBJ1-5; cdr3_aa: CATTTGVDQPQHF; cdr3_nt: TGTGCCACTACCACAGGGGTGGATCAGCCCCAGCATTTT
v_call: TRBV4-1; clone_size: .; d_call: .; j_call: TRBJ2-7; cdr3_aa: CASSQELRSREQYF; cdr3_nt: TGCGCCAGCAGCCAAGAACTTCGGTCGCGGGAGCAGTACTTC
v_call: TRBV27; clone_size: once; d_call: .; j_call: TRBJ2-1; cdr3_aa: CASSIGSNEQFF; cdr3_nt: TGTGCCAGCAGTATCGGGTCCAATGAGCAGTTCTTC
v_call: TRBV3-1; clone_size: .; d_call: .; j_call: TRBJ2-7; cdr3_aa: CASSQASQGVHEQYF; cdr3_nt: TGTGCCAGCAGCCAAGCAAGTCAAGGGGTCCACGAGCAGTACTTC
v_call: TRBV4-1; clone_size: few; d_call: .; j_call: TRBJ2-7; cdr3_aa: CASSPGKHYEQYF; cdr3_nt: TGCGCCAGCAGCCCCGGGAAACACTACGAGCAGTACTTC
v_call: TRBV10-3; clone_size: few; d_call: .; j_call: TRBJ2-7; cdr3_aa: CAISLNPGTYEQYF; cdr3_nt: TGTGCCATCAGCCTTAACCCAGGGACCTACGAGCAGTACTTC
v_call: TRBV2; clone_size: .; d_call: TRBD2; j_call: TRBJ2-7; cdr3_aa: CASSDGGRAGYEQYF; cdr3_nt: TGTGCCAGCAGTGACGGCGGGAGGGCCGGCTACGAGCAGTACTTC